The TCR beta chain described here comes from a study of blood T cell repertoires in COVID-19 (dated by TCRdb to the early 2020s). Turning to the overall study: Samples from collaborators originated in the United States, Italy and Spain and spanned both the acute and convalescent phases of COVID-19. The material from the prospective study consisted of cDNA or gDNA derived from T cells, B-cell-depleted T cells, or PBMCs. Subjects who had been exposed to COVID-19, were actively infected with it, or had recovered from it provided the deeply sampled blood TCRbeta repertoires that made up the dataset. The repertoires were released in a freely available public database meant as a resource for research on the immune response to SARS-CoV-2. The samples were drawn from the first 160 participants of the ongoing ImmuneRACE study and from 1,200 or so subjects provided by 6 global collaborators. Sample metadata almost always included a de-identified subject ID, COVID-19 status, age in years and sex. Where available, HLA class I and class II types were obtained from metadata supplied by the sample provider rather than from assay-based typing.

The germline V gene supplies CDR1 SGDLS and CDR2 YYNGEE. There are 19 amino acids in the CDR3, from cysteine to phenylalanine inclusive. The retained sequence is limited to the CDR3, 57 bases, with the frame set at the first base. The junction shows trimming of 0 bases on V and 2 bases on J, plus 21 bases between the germline ends. With regard to this clone: Which antigen it targets is not known. No much larger clonotype is one base removed from it; base qualities were not supplied.

TCRbeta CDR3 regions were amplified from genomic DNA by means of the immunoSEQ Assay, a bias-controlled multiplex PCR. The original methods were these. The number of nucleated cells in each sample was estimated from the amplification of reference gene primers within the assay. Sequence reads were collapsed and filtered to measure the absolute abundance of every unique TCRbeta CDR3 rearrangement. For each sample, productive Simpson clonality was calculated by taking the square root of Simpson's diversity index across productive rearrangements. Imported from immuneACCESS, the table was reduced by TCRdb to in-frame sequences with V and J called. These copies leave out some clones; in studies compared against another copy, an unresolved V gene accounts for under half, and the cause of the remainder is not known. The D gene and trimming were derived from the DNA, and the V and J assignments and clone size from that table. The sample records tens of thousands of clones, roughly 87% of which are singletons. The ten largest clones take up over 25% of the sample.

Whole blood was collected in K2EDTA tubes by collaborating institutions according to the institutions' own protocols. For TCRbeta analysis, collaborators shipped samples in one of three forms: frozen whole blood, isolated PBMCs, or DNA extracted from either of those sample types. The paper as a whole reports these results and caveats: How much clinical and demographic metadata was included differed by source and by participant, and the metadata was provided uncurated.

The specimen was peripheral blood. The source of this sequence is an elderly woman with active or convalescent COVID-19. The chain was built from TRBV9 and TRBJ1-3; the D region possibly corresponds to TRBD1 (5 bases align). The DNA reads TGTGCCAGCAGCGTAGGGGACCGCCGCGGGGTTTTCGCTGGAAACACCATATATTTT. It is translated as CASSVGDRRGVFAGNTIYF.